The rows below give T cell receptor beta chains drawn from one sample of a study of blood T cell repertoires in COVID-19. Produced via immunoSEQ multiplex PCR; TCRdb's table is partial and in-frame only. The table records under 200,000 clones, roughly 83% of them present only once. Sequencing used PBMCs or T cells enriched from blood (not recorded which). All receptors derive from a man between 40 and 49 years old with acute COVID-19. The CDR3 runs from the conserved cysteine through the conserved F or W. A D gene is named only where the DNA matches it firmly. The size field is filled for only some rows; it gives once, few, many or a size class.

len: 12; abundance: -; d_gene: TRBD1; j_gene: TRBJ2-4; v_gene: TRBV2; CDR3aa: CASSDRADIQYF; CDR3nt: TGTGCCAGCTCTGACAGGGCGGACATTCAGTACTTC
len: 15; abundance: -; d_gene: TRBD1; j_gene: TRBJ1-2; v_gene: TRBV5-1; CDR3aa: CASSYNPGQGSGYTF; CDR3nt: TGCGCCAGCAGCTATAATCCGGGACAGGGCTCCGGCTACACCTTC
len: 15; abundance: -; d_gene: TRBD2; j_gene: TRBJ2-3; v_gene: TRBV13; CDR3aa: CASSTAGGHLDTQYF; CDR3nt: TGTGCCAGCAGCACAGCGGGAGGGCATCTAGATACGCAGTATTTT
len: 15; abundance: few; d_gene: TRBD1; j_gene: TRBJ2-7; v_gene: TRBV4-3; CDR3aa: CASSQDTGTGYEQYF; CDR3nt: TGCGCCAGCAGCCAAGACACCGGGACAGGTTACGAGCAGTACTTC
len: 15; abundance: -; d_gene: -; j_gene: TRBJ1-5; v_gene: TRBV7-2; CDR3aa: CASSSAGTLNQPQHF; CDR3nt: TGTGCCAGCAGCTCTGCAGGCACACTCAATCAGCCCCAGCATTTT
len: 16; abundance: -; d_gene: -; j_gene: TRBJ2-7; v_gene: TRBV7-2; CDR3aa: CASSLDGIRGRYEQYF; CDR3nt: TGTGCCAGCAGCTTAGATGGAATTAGGGGCCGTTACGAGCAGTACTTC
len: 15; abundance: -; d_gene: -; j_gene: TRBJ2-5; v_gene: TRBV2; CDR3aa: CATRGALLGQETQYF; CDR3nt: TGTGCCACCCGGGGGGCGCTTCTGGGACAAGAGACCCAGTACTTC
len: 16; abundance: -; d_gene: -; j_gene: TRBJ2-7; v_gene: TRBV19; CDR3aa: CASSIAPPGGRSEQYF; CDR3nt: TGTGCCAGTAGTATAGCTCCCCCCGGGGGGCGTTCCGAGCAGTACTTC
len: 16; abundance: -; d_gene: TRBD2; j_gene: TRBJ2-2; v_gene: TRBV6-4; CDR3aa: CASSLSSGRATGELFF; CDR3nt: TGTGCCAGCAGCTTGTCGAGCGGGAGGGCGACCGGGGAGCTGTTTTTT
len: 12; abundance: few; d_gene: -; j_gene: TRBJ2-1; v_gene: TRBV15; CDR3aa: CATSRVSNEQFF; CDR3nt: TGTGCCACCAGCAGAGTGTCGAATGAGCAGTTCTTC
len: 14; abundance: -; d_gene: -; j_gene: TRBJ1-4; v_gene: TRBV7-2; CDR3aa: CASRPEGGIGKLFF; CDR3nt: TGTGCCAGCAGACCTGAAGGGGGTATCGGAAAACTGTTTTTT
len: 15; abundance: -; d_gene: -; j_gene: TRBJ2-6; v_gene: TRBV6-1; CDR3aa: CASSDFSSGANVLTF; CDR3nt: TGTGCCAGCAGTGATTTCAGCTCTGGGGCCAACGTCCTGACTTTC
len: 17; abundance: -; d_gene: TRBD2; j_gene: TRBJ2-7; v_gene: TRBV4-1; CDR3aa: CASSQEGALADSYEQYF; CDR3nt: TGCGCCAGCAGCCAAGAAGGGGCGCTAGCGGATTCCTACGAGCAGTACTTC
len: 14; abundance: -; d_gene: TRBD1; j_gene: TRBJ2-1; v_gene: TRBV29-1; CDR3aa: CSVLPGQGYNEQFF; CDR3nt: TGCAGCGTTTTGCCGGGACAGGGCTACAATGAGCAGTTCTTC
len: 16; abundance: -; d_gene: TRBD1; j_gene: TRBJ2-5; v_gene: TRBV4-1; CDR3aa: CASSQVGDRGRETQYF; CDR3nt: TGCGCCAGCAGCCAAGTTGGGGACAGGGGGCGAGAGACCCAGTACTTC
len: 15; abundance: once; d_gene: -; j_gene: TRBJ2-7; v_gene: TRBV7-8; CDR3aa: CASSLRGTGSYEQYF; CDR3nt: TGTGCCAGCAGCTTACGAGGTACTGGGTCCTACGAGCAGTACTTC
len: 13; abundance: -; d_gene: -; j_gene: TRBJ2-7; v_gene: TRBV7-9; CDR3aa: CASRLSGRDEQYF; CDR3nt: TGTGCCAGCAGGTTATCAGGGCGCGACGAGCAGTACTTC
len: 13; abundance: -; d_gene: -; j_gene: TRBJ2-1; v_gene: TRBV29-1; CDR3aa: CSVPLDLAGEQFF; CDR3nt: TGCAGCGTTCCCTTAGATCTGGCAGGTGAGCAGTTCTTC
len: 15; abundance: -; d_gene: TRBD2; j_gene: TRBJ2-1; v_gene: TRBV7-3; CDR3aa: CASSKTSAHYNEQFF; CDR3nt: TGTGCCAGCAGCAAAACTAGCGCACACTACAATGAGCAGTTCTTC
len: 13; abundance: -; d_gene: -; j_gene: TRBJ2-7; v_gene: TRBV10-3; CDR3aa: CAISDKRSYEQYF; CDR3nt: TGTGCCATCAGTGATAAGAGGTCCTACGAGCAGTACTTC
len: 17; abundance: -; d_gene: TRBD2; j_gene: TRBJ2-3; v_gene: TRBV19; CDR3aa: CASRGLAGPVGTDTQYF; CDR3nt: TGTGCCAGTAGGGGACTAGCGGGACCGGTCGGCACAGATACGCAGTATTTT
len: 14; abundance: -; d_gene: TRBD2; j_gene: TRBJ2-7; v_gene: TRBV10-3; CDR3aa: CAISSAGSSYEQYF; CDR3nt: TGTGCCATCAGTTCAGCGGGGAGCTCCTACGAGCAGTACTTC
len: 16; abundance: -; d_gene: -; j_gene: TRBJ2-2; v_gene: TRBV5-4; CDR3aa: CASSMTPGLNTGELFF; CDR3nt: TGTGCCAGCAGCATGACACCGGGACTGAACACCGGGGAGCTGTTTTTT
len: 15; abundance: -; d_gene: TRBD2; j_gene: TRBJ2-1; v_gene: TRBV9; CDR3aa: CASSVEGTKGSEQFF; CDR3nt: TGTGCCAGCAGCGTAGAAGGGACTAAGGGGAGTGAGCAGTTCTTC
len: 15; abundance: once; d_gene: -; j_gene: TRBJ2-7; v_gene: TRBV5-1; CDR3aa: CASSSGGTGDYEQYF; CDR3nt: TGCGCCAGCAGCTCTGGAGGGACGGGGGACTACGAGCAGTACTTC
len: 15; abundance: -; d_gene: -; j_gene: TRBJ2-6; v_gene: TRBV27; CDR3aa: CASTEMMSGANVLTF; CDR3nt: TGTGCCAGCACCGAGATGATGTCTGGGGCCAACGTCCTGACTTTC
len: 12; abundance: -; d_gene: -; j_gene: TRBJ2-7; v_gene: TRBV28; CDR3aa: CASSLASGEQYF; CDR3nt: TGTGCCAGCAGTTTAGCCAGTGGCGAGCAGTACTTC
len: 14; abundance: -; d_gene: TRBD1; j_gene: TRBJ1-5; v_gene: TRBV19; CDR3aa: CASSPSGGDQPQHF; CDR3nt: TGTGCCAGTAGTCCATCAGGGGGTGATCAGCCCCAGCATTTT